This is a list of T cell receptor beta chains from one sample in a study of cytomegalovirus exposure and HLA in healthy donors. Sequencing used immunoSEQ multiplex PCR; TCRdb keeps in-frame clones, though not all of them. Counted here are roughly 90,000 clones, 85% occurring once; the ten biggest clones make up approximately 22%. The material sequenced was PBMCs. The receptors come from a man younger than 30 in good health and CMV-seropositive. Both conserved end residues are part of each CDR3. A D gene is named only where the DNA matches it firmly. Rows may omit the clone size; those that give it use once, few, many or a size class.

v_gene	abundance	j_gene	d_gene	CDR3aa	CDR3nt
TRBV7-3	.	TRBJ2-7	.	CASSLSSGELLDYEQYF	TGTGCCAGCAGCTTATCGTCCGGGGAGCTATTAGACTACGAGCAGTACTTC
TRBV19	.	TRBJ1-4	.	CASSIRGGGEEKLFF	TGTGCCAGTAGTATCCGGGGGGGTGGGGAGGAAAAACTGTTTTTT
TRBV4-2	.	TRBJ2-1	TRBD2	CASSQELAGGDEQFF	TGTGCCAGCAGCCAAGAACTAGCGGGAGGTGATGAGCAGTTCTTC
TRBV30	.	TRBJ2-2	TRBD2	CAWRPGLGFTGELFF	TGTGCCTGGAGGCCGGGACTAGGGTTTACCGGGGAGCTGTTTTTT
TRBV5-1	many	TRBJ2-1	.	CASSLGASSYNEQFF	TGCGCCAGCAGCTTGGGGGCCAGCTCCTACAATGAGCAGTTCTTC
TRBV5-1	.	TRBJ2-2	.	CASSPYPTGAEGELFF	TGCGCCAGCAGCCCCTATCCAACGGGAGCTGAGGGGGAGCTGTTTTTT
TRBV5-1	.	TRBJ2-7	.	CATHGISYEQYF	TGCGCCACCCACGGTATCTCCTACGAGCAGTACTTC
TRBV4-2	.	TRBJ1-1	.	CASSQGVLEAFF	TGTGCCAGCAGCCAGGGAGTTCTTGAAGCTTTCTTT
TRBV5-4	.	TRBJ2-1	TRBD1	CASSDGQGRDNEQFF	TGTGCCAGCAGCGACGGACAGGGTCGCGACAATGAGCAGTTCTTC
TRBV2	.	TRBJ2-5	.	CASRYRQETQYF	TGTGCCAGCCGGTACAGACAAGAGACCCAGTACTTC
TRBV27	.	TRBJ2-1	.	CASSFRDNEQFF	TGTGCCAGCAGTTTCAGGGACAATGAGCAGTTCTTC
TRBV25-1	.	TRBJ1-1	TRBD1	CASTPSGGNTEAFF	TGTGCCAGCACCCCTTCAGGGGGCAACACTGAAGCTTTCTTT
TRBV6-6	.	TRBJ1-2	TRBD1	CASSGTGALQGDGYTF	TGTGCCAGCAGTGGCACAGGGGCCCTCCAGGGGGATGGCTACACCTTC
TRBV25-1	.	TRBJ2-1	TRBD1	CASSLGQAPYNEQFF	TGTGCCAGCAGTTTGGGACAGGCACCCTACAATGAGCAGTTCTTC
TRBV6-5	once	TRBJ1-2	.	CASSGGGVYGYTF	TGTGCCAGCAGCGGGGGGGGCGTCTATGGCTACACCTTC
TRBV7-6	.	TRBJ1-2	.	CASSLAQGYGYTF	TGTGCCAGCAGCTTAGCACAGGGCTATGGCTACACCTTC
TRBV5-1	.	TRBJ2-2	TRBD1	CASSGGQATGELFF	TGCGCCAGCAGCGGAGGACAGGCCACCGGGGAGCTGTTTTTT
TRBV30	.	TRBJ1-3	TRBD1	CADREVRGNTIYF	TGTGCCGACAGGGAAGTGAGAGGAAACACCATATATTTT
TRBV30	.	TRBJ2-7	.	CAWSPDRMSYEQYF	TGTGCCTGGAGTCCTGACAGGATGTCCTACGAGCAGTACTTC
TRBV6-6	.	TRBJ2-3	TRBD2	CASSYVAGGVTDTQYF	TGTGCCAGCAGTTACGTCGCGGGAGGTGTCACAGATACGCAGTATTTT
TRBV5-4	.	TRBJ2-2	TRBD1	CASSLDVGTDLGELFF	TGTGCCAGCAGCTTGGACGTCGGGACAGACCTGGGGGAGCTGTTTTTT
TRBV11-2	.	TRBJ2-4	TRBD1	CASSQSRDRVHF	TGTGCCAGCAGCCAATCCCGGGACAGGGTTCACTTC
TRBV27	.	TRBJ2-3	TRBD1	CASSSTGLDTQYF	TGTGCCAGCAGTTCGACAGGGTTGGATACGCAGTATTTT
TRBV27	.	TRBJ2-1	.	CASRQGGSEQFF	TGTGCCAGCAGACAGGGGGGGTCTGAGCAGTTCTTC
TRBV7-9	.	TRBJ2-1	.	CASSRTDNEQFF	TGTGCCAGCAGCCGGACTGACAATGAGCAGTTCTTC
TRBV5-1	.	TRBJ2-5	.	CASSSNRDNQETQYF	TGCGCCAGCAGCTCGAACCGGGACAACCAAGAGACCCAGTACTTC
TRBV10-1	.	TRBJ2-6	.	CASSERSGYTGANVLTF	TGCGCCAGCAGTGAGAGGTCGGGGTATACTGGGGCCAACGTCCTGACTTTC
TRBV28	.	TRBJ1-1	.	CASSLGAGGTEAFF	TGTGCCAGCAGTTTAGGGGCGGGAGGAACTGAAGCTTTCTTT
TRBV5-6	.	TRBJ2-7	TRBD2	CASSSQTSGSFSYEQYF	TGTGCCAGCAGCTCACAGACTAGCGGGAGTTTCTCCTACGAGCAGTACTTC
TRBV6-1	few	TRBJ2-1	TRBD2	CASSEAKRDWFF	TGTGCCAGCAGTGAAGCGAAGCGGGATTGGTTCTTC
TRBV2	.	TRBJ1-2	TRBD1	CASSGDRGGYGYTF	TGTGCCAGCAGCGGGGACAGGGGTGGCTATGGCTACACCTTC
TRBV29-1	once	TRBJ1-1	TRBD1	CSVEGTGGKNTEAFF	TGCAGCGTTGAAGGAACAGGGGGGAAGAACACTGAAGCTTTCTTT
TRBV10-1	.	TRBJ2-1	.	CASSESLVVGNEQFF	TGCGCCAGCAGTGAATCACTAGTCGTCGGCAATGAGCAGTTCTTC
TRBV5-6	.	TRBJ2-3	TRBD2	CASSLVGTSEMGTDTQYF	TGTGCCAGCAGCTTGGTAGGGACTAGCGAGATGGGCACAGATACGCAGTATTTT
TRBV5-4	.	TRBJ1-5	TRBD1	CAMTGGVGNQPQHF	TGTGCCATGACAGGGGGAGTGGGCAATCAGCCCCAGCATTTT
TRBV27	.	TRBJ1-2	TRBD1	CASSSNPRQGATYGYTF	TGTGCCAGCAGTTCCAACCCGAGACAGGGGGCTACCTATGGCTACACCTTC
TRBV10-1	few	TRBJ2-7	TRBD1	CASSSGTGGEQYF	TGCGCCAGCAGTTCCGGGACAGGGGGCGAGCAGTACTTC
TRBV6-5	.	TRBJ2-5	.	CASSSGQETQYF	TGTGCCAGCAGTTCAGGGCAAGAGACCCAGTACTTC
TRBV2	.	TRBJ1-4	TRBD1	CASSQTGTGGEKLFF	TGTGCCAGCAGCCAGACCGGGACAGGTGGGGAAAAACTGTTTTTT
TRBV5-1	once	TRBJ1-4	.	CASSPGSTNEKLFF	TGCGCCAGCAGCCCGGGATCAACTAATGAAAAACTGTTTTTT
TRBV6-1	.	TRBJ1-2	.	CASSETFNYGYTF	TGTGCCAGCAGTGAAACATTTAACTATGGCTACACCTTC
TRBV5-4	.	TRBJ2-2	.	CASSSPAGELFF	TGTGCCAGCAGCTCCCCCGCCGGGGAGCTGTTTTTT
TRBV15	.	TRBJ2-1	TRBD2	CATSRVTGLAIHEQFF	TGTGCCACCAGCAGAGTCACGGGACTAGCGATACATGAGCAGTTCTTC
TRBV28	.	TRBJ1-2	TRBD1	CATRRTGDYGYTF	TGTGCCACCAGGAGGACAGGTGACTATGGCTACACCTTC
TRBV5-1	.	TRBJ2-3	.	CASSLGPADTQYF	TGCGCCAGCAGCCTTGGGCCAGCTGATACGCAGTATTTT
TRBV18	.	TRBJ2-3	.	CASSPPAGDTQYF	TGTGCCAGCTCACCACCCGCGGGAGATACGCAGTATTTT
TRBV6-5	.	TRBJ1-2	.	CASRRTSTWGYTF	TGTGCCAGCAGGCGGACTTCCACTTGGGGCTACACCTTC
TRBV30	.	TRBJ2-3	TRBD2	CAWNPQRDSTDTQYF	TGTGCCTGGAATCCGCAGCGGGACAGCACAGATACGCAGTATTTT
TRBV6-5	.	TRBJ2-7	.	CASSYGAEVYEQYF	TGTGCCAGCAGTTACGGGGCAGAAGTCTACGAGCAGTACTTC
TRBV18	.	TRBJ1-1	.	CASSPTDRAEAFF	TGTGCCAGCTCACCTACTGACAGAGCTGAAGCTTTCTTT
TRBV28	.	TRBJ1-2	.	CASSLTPQGVDGYTF	TGTGCCAGCAGTTTAACCCCACAGGGAGTCGATGGCTACACCTTC
TRBV11-3	.	TRBJ2-2	TRBD2	CASSPGTSGNTGELFF	TGTGCCAGCAGCCCTGGGACTAGCGGGAACACCGGGGAGCTGTTTTTT
TRBV27	.	TRBJ2-5	.	CASSFGSSETQYF	TGTGCCAGCAGTTTTGGTTCAAGCGAGACCCAGTACTTC
TRBV4-1	.	TRBJ1-5	.	CASSPVDSSNQPQHF	TGCGCCAGCAGCCCAGTAGACAGTAGCAATCAGCCCCAGCATTTT
TRBV14	.	TRBJ1-2	TRBD1	CASSQVGDRGRGYGYTF	TGTGCCAGCAGCCAAGTTGGGGACAGGGGGCGCGGCTATGGCTACACCTTC
TRBV2	.	TRBJ2-5	TRBD2	CASSLPGLGDQETQYF	TGTGCCAGCAGTCTGCCGGGACTAGGGGACCAAGAGACCCAGTACTTC
TRBV29-1	.	TRBJ2-2	.	CSVEDPSVGELFF	TGCAGCGTTGAAGATCCTTCAGTTGGGGAGCTGTTTTTT
TRBV2	.	TRBJ2-7	.	CASARDTSYEQYF	TGTGCCAGCGCTCGGGACACCTCCTACGAGCAGTACTTC
TRBV4-1	.	TRBJ1-2	TRBD1	CASSPQGTERNYGYTF	TGCGCCAGCAGCCCGCAAGGGACAGAACGTAACTATGGCTACACCTTC